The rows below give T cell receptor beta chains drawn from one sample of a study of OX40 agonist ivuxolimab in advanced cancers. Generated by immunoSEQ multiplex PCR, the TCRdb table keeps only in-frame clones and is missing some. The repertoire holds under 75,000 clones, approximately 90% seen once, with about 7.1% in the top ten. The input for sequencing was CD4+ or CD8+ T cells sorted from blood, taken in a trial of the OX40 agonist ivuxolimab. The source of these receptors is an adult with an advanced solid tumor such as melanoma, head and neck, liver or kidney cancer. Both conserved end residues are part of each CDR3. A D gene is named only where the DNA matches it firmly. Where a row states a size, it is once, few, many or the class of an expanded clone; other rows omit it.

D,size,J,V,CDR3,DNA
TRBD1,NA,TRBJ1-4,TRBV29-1,CSVRTGNEKLFF,TGCAGCGTGAGGACAGGGAATGAAAAACTGTTTTTT
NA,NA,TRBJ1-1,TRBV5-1,CASSLSGAADAFF,TGCGCCAGCAGCTTGTCCGGGGCTGCGGACGCTTTCTTT
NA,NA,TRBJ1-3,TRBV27,CASSFGPGGNTIYF,TGTGCCAGCAGTTTTGGACCAGGGGGAAACACCATATATTTT
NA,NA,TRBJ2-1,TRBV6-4,CASSDSIASSYNEQFF,TGTGCCAGCAGTGACTCGATAGCGAGCTCCTACAATGAGCAGTTCTTC
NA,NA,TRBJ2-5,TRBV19,CASSIVPQETQYF,TGTGCCAGTAGTATAGTTCCCCAAGAGACCCAGTACTTC
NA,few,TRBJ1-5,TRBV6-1,CASSEYLSAAQHF,TGTGCCAGCAGTGAATATCTGTCGGCCGCCCAGCATTTT
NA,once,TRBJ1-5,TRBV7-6,CASSSGGPQPQHF,TGTGCCAGCAGCAGCGGCGGACCTCAGCCCCAGCATTTT
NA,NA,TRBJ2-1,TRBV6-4,CASSKGEPYNEQFF,TGTGCCAGCAGTAAGGGGGAACCTTACAATGAGCAGTTCTTC
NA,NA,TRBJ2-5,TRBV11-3,CASSLGMGETQYF,TGTGCCAGCAGCTTAGGAATGGGAGAGACCCAGTACTTC
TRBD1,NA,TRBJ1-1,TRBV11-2,CASSTGTERNTEAFF,TGTGCCAGCAGCACAGGGACAGAAAGGAACACTGAAGCTTTCTTT
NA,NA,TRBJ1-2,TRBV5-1,CASSSAGVDGYTF,TGCGCCAGCAGCTCAGCGGGGGTTGATGGCTACACCTTC
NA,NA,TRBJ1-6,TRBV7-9,CASSPPNAGQKEDNSPLHF,TGTGCCAGCAGCCCACCAAATGCCGGACAGAAAGAGGATAATTCACCCCTCCACTTT
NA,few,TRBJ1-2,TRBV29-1,CSSRAGGDYGYTF,TGCAGCTCCCGGGCCGGGGGGGACTATGGCTACACCTTC
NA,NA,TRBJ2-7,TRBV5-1,CASSFAGRHEQYF,TGCGCCAGCAGCTTCGCAGGGCGCCACGAGCAGTACTTC
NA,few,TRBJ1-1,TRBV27,CASSLHLNTEAFF,TGTGCCAGCAGTTTACACTTGAACACTGAAGCTTTCTTT
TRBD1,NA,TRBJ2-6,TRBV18,CASSLGTVLVSGANVLTF,TGTGCCAGCTCACTCGGGACAGTTCTCGTCTCTGGGGCCAACGTCCTGACTTTC
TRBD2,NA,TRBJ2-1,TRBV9,CASSAAGGHGNEQFF,TGTGCCAGCAGCGCCGCGGGGGGGCACGGCAATGAGCAGTTCTTC
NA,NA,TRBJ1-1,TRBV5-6,CASSLADAGFGTEAFF,TGTGCCAGCAGCTTGGCGGACGCAGGATTCGGCACTGAAGCTTTCTTT
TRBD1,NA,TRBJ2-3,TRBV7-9,CASSSRDRAADTQYF,TGTGCCAGCAGCTCCCGGGACAGGGCAGCGGATACGCAGTATTTT
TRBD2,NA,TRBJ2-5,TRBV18,CASSPSSGGAQETQYF,TGTGCCAGCTCACCCTCTAGCGGGGGGGCTCAAGAGACCCAGTACTTC
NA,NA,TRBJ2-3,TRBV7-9,CASSATDTQYF,TGTGCCAGCAGTGCCACAGATACGCAGTATTTT
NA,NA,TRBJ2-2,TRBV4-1,CASSQGYEDSHGELFF,TGCGCCAGCAGCCAGGGGTACGAGGACAGCCACGGGGAGCTGTTTTTT
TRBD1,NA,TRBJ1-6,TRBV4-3,CASSQDMTGGNSPLHF,TGCGCCAGCAGCCAAGATATGACAGGGGGGAATTCACCCCTCCACTTT
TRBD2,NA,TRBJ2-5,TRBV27,CASSWLPGLAGQETQYF,TGTGCCAGCAGTTGGCTGCCGGGACTAGCGGGTCAAGAGACCCAGTACTTC
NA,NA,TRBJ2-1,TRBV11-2,CASSLGTHNEQFF,TGTGCCAGCAGCTTAGGGACCCACAATGAGCAGTTCTTC
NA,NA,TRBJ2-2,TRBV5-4,CASSFVGAGELFF,TGTGCCAGCAGCTTCGTAGGAGCCGGGGAGCTGTTTTTT
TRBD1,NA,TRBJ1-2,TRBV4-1,CASSLPGQGTEANYGYTF,TGCGCCAGCAGCCTGCCGGGACAGGGGACCGAGGCTAACTATGGCTACACCTTC
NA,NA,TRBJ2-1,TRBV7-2,CAIGGTSYNEQFF,TGTGCCATCGGGGGCACCTCCTACAATGAGCAGTTCTTC
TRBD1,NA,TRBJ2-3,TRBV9,CASSVAGTVTDTQYF,TGTGCCAGCAGCGTAGCCGGGACAGTTACAGATACGCAGTATTTT
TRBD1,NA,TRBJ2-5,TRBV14,CASSPRRDSQETQYF,TGTGCCAGCAGCCCACGACGGGACAGCCAAGAGACCCAGTACTTC
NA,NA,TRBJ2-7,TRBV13,CASSSPVGEQYF,TGTGCCAGCAGCTCCCCGGTGGGCGAGCAGTACTTC
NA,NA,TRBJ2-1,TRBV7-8,CASSPWTVSSYNEQFF,TGTGCCAGCAGCCCCTGGACGGTCTCCTCCTACAATGAGCAGTTCTTC
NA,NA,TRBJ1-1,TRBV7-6,CASSPAAGGTEAFF,TGTGCCAGCAGCCCCGCGGCGGGTGGCACTGAAGCTTTCTTT
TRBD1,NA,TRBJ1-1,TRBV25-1,CASSLGTAEAFF,TGTGCCAGCAGCCTAGGGACAGCTGAAGCTTTCTTT
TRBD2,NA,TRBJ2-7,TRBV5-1,CASSLDRLAGVPEQYF,TGCGCCAGCAGCTTGGACCGACTAGCGGGGGTCCCCGAGCAGTACTTC
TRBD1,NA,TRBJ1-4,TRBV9,CASSLTGVDEKLFF,TGTGCCAGCAGCCTGACAGGGGTTGATGAAAAACTGTTTTTT
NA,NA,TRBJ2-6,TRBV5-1,CASSLGSGANVLTF,TGCGCCAGCAGTTTGGGCTCTGGGGCCAACGTCCTGACTTTC
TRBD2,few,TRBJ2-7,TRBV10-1,CASMGGGAEEQYF,TGCGCCAGCATGGGCGGGGGGGCGGAAGAGCAGTACTTC